This is a list of T cell receptor beta chains from one sample in a study of blood T cell repertoires in COVID-19. Method: immunoSEQ multiplex PCR; TCRdb's copy keeps in-frame clones and lacks some. The sample holds just under 150,000 clones, 80% to 90% seen once. The sequencing input was peripheral blood. The receptor source for this set is a man in his fifties who had recovered from COVID-19. CDR3s include the opening cysteine and the closing phenylalanine or tryptophan. D genes are given only for firm matches. Clone size is shown for a subset of rows, as once, few, many or a class of expanded clone.

j_call	v_call	clone_size	d_call	cdr3_aa	cdr3_nt
TRBJ1-1	TRBV9	-	TRBD1	CASSELTGGTEAFF	TGTGCCAGCAGCGAATTAACAGGGGGGACTGAAGCTTTCTTT
TRBJ2-5	TRBV13	-	TRBD2	CASSLFASGGAETQYF	TGTGCCAGCAGCTTATTCGCTAGCGGGGGGGCAGAGACCCAGTACTTC
TRBJ1-1	TRBV7-9	-	-	CASSLVQVTEAFF	TGTGCCAGCAGCTTAGTCCAGGTCACTGAAGCTTTCTTT
TRBJ1-1	TRBV12-5	-	-	CASGLEERTEAFF	TGTGCTAGTGGTTTAGAGGAGAGGACTGAAGCTTTCTTT
TRBJ1-1	TRBV9	once	-	CASSAGTGSGTEAFF	TGTGCCAGCAGCGCAGGAACAGGGTCGGGCACTGAAGCTTTCTTT
TRBJ2-3	TRBV5-1	-	TRBD2	CASSLAAGDTDTQYF	TGCGCCAGCAGCTTGGCGGCGGGGGACACAGATACGCAGTATTTT
TRBJ2-6	TRBV9	-	-	CASSVGFLSGANVLTF	TGTGCCAGCAGCGTCGGTTTTCTCTCTGGGGCCAACGTCCTGACTTTC
TRBJ2-3	TRBV2	-	TRBD2	CASSRLAGNTDTQYF	TGTGCCAGCAGTAGACTAGCGGGTAACACAGATACGCAGTATTTT
TRBJ1-2	TRBV9	-	-	CASSPGGGPNYGYTF	TGTGCCAGCAGCCCCGGGGGGGGGCCTAACTATGGCTACACCTTC
TRBJ2-7	TRBV11-3	-	-	CASSFTTRTAEQYF	TGTGCCAGCAGCTTCACTACGAGGACAGCCGAGCAGTACTTC
TRBJ2-3	TRBV11-3	-	TRBD2	CASSWTSGGSTDTQYF	TGTGCCAGCAGCTGGACTAGCGGGGGATCTACGGATACGCAGTATTTT
TRBJ1-2	TRBV11-2	-	-	CASSLNQGTNYGYTF	TGTGCCAGCAGCTTAAATCAGGGGACCAACTATGGCTACACCTTC
TRBJ2-1	TRBV19	once	TRBD2	CASSISKASGAGEQFF	TGTGCCAGTAGTATATCGAAGGCTAGCGGGGCGGGGGAGCAGTTCTTC
TRBJ2-7	TRBV6-5	-	TRBD1	CASSRDSYEQYF	TGTGCCAGCAGTCGGGACAGCTACGAGCAGTACTTC
TRBJ1-1	TRBV15	-	-	CATSRDFGHTTGDTEAFF	TGTGCCACCAGCAGAGATTTTGGACACACAACGGGGGACACTGAAGCTTTCTTT
TRBJ2-1	TRBV19	-	TRBD1	CASSGLPGQGPNNEQFF	TGTGCCAGTAGTGGACTACCGGGACAGGGGCCAAACAATGAGCAGTTCTTC
TRBJ2-1	TRBV12-5	-	-	CASGFPLPQGEEQFF	TGTGCTAGTGGATTCCCATTGCCACAGGGTGAGGAGCAGTTCTTC
TRBJ1-1	TRBV29-1	-	TRBD1	CSVEKTGSHTEAFF	TGCAGCGTTGAGAAGACAGGGAGCCACACTGAAGCTTTCTTT
TRBJ1-2	TRBV24-1	-	-	CATNGGYTF	TGTGCCACCAACGGTGGCTACACCTTC
TRBJ2-3	TRBV3-1/TRBV3-2	many	TRBD2	CASSQAASGGASTQYF	TGTGCCAGCAGCCAAGCAGCTAGCGGGGGGGCAAGTACGCAGTATTTT
TRBJ2-1	TRBV2	-	TRBD1	CASSDGQGAVNEQFF	TGTGCCAGCAGTGATGGGCAGGGGGCCGTCAATGAGCAGTTCTTC
TRBJ2-3	TRBV9	-	TRBD1	CASSVGAGQGTDTQYF	TGTGCCAGCAGCGTAGGAGCAGGACAGGGGACAGATACGCAGTATTTT
TRBJ1-1	TRBV25-1	-	TRBD1	CASTPGTEGPLEAFF	TGTGCCAGCACCCCCGGGACAGAAGGACCTCTTGAAGCTTTCTTT
TRBJ1-5	TRBV19	-	TRBD1	CASRPYRGLDQPQHF	TGTGCCAGTAGGCCTTACAGGGGACTCGATCAGCCCCAGCATTTT
TRBJ1-2	TRBV6-5	-	-	CASSYYSSYGYTF	TGTGCCAGCAGTTATTATTCCAGCTATGGCTACACCTTC
TRBJ2-1	TRBV5-5	once	TRBD2	CASSRDRLAGWANEQFF	TGTGCCAGCAGCAGGGACAGACTAGCGGGGTGGGCCAATGAGCAGTTCTTC
TRBJ1-5	TRBV27	-	TRBD1	CASSPTGDPWNQPQHF	TGTGCCAGCAGTCCAACAGGGGATCCGTGGAATCAGCCCCAGCATTTT
TRBJ2-1	TRBV4-3	-	TRBD2	CASSLPTAGTSGGVNEQFF	TGCGCCAGCAGCCTCCCAACCGCCGGGACTAGCGGGGGGGTGAATGAGCAGTTCTTC
TRBJ1-1	TRBV5-6	-	TRBD1	CASSSTGGRPEAFF	TGTGCCAGCAGCTCGACAGGGGGTCGTCCTGAAGCTTTCTTT
TRBJ1-6	TRBV4-3	many	-	CASSQEADSDSPLHF	TGCGCCAGCAGCCAGGAGGCGGACTCCGATTCACCCCTCCACTTT
TRBJ1-2	TRBV7-9	-	-	CASSPTGIYGYTF	TGTGCCAGCAGCCCTACAGGGATTTATGGCTACACCTTC
TRBJ2-3	TRBV6-5	-	TRBD2	CASSYSTGLAATQYF	TGTGCCAGCAGTTACTCGACTGGACTAGCGGCTACGCAGTATTTT
TRBJ1-1	TRBV18	-	TRBD1	CASSPTGDWEAFF	TGTGCCAGCTCACCTACAGGGGATTGGGAAGCTTTCTTT
TRBJ2-7	TRBV19	-	TRBD1	CASSIRDSPYEQYF	TGTGCCAGTAGTATTCGGGACAGTCCCTACGAGCAGTACTTC
TRBJ2-3	TRBV2	-	-	CASTERRPQSTDTQYF	TGTGCCAGCACCGAACGGAGGCCCCAGAGCACAGATACGCAGTATTTT
TRBJ2-7	TRBV7-2	-	TRBD1	CASSHGTGSSYEQYF	TGTGCCAGCAGTCATGGGACAGGGTCCTCCTACGAGCAGTACTTC
TRBJ1-1	TRBV7-9	few	TRBD1	CASSTGQGAKAEAFF	TGTGCCAGCAGCACGGGACAGGGGGCAAAAGCTGAAGCTTTCTTT
TRBJ2-7	TRBV19	-	TRBD1	CASSIDRTGYEQYF	TGTGCCAGTAGTATAGATAGGACAGGCTACGAGCAGTACTTC
TRBJ2-2	TRBV6-2/TRBV6-3	-	TRBD1	CASSAHPGQGSLTGELFF	TGTGCCAGCAGCGCCCATCCGGGACAGGGGAGTCTGACCGGGGAGCTGTTTTTT
TRBJ1-1	TRBV7-2	-	-	CASSLIRGSGNTEAFF	TGTGCCAGCAGCTTAATCCGGGGGAGTGGAAACACTGAAGCTTTCTTT
TRBJ1-6	TRBV5-1	-	-	CASSLDGATYNSPLHF	TGCGCCAGCAGCTTGGATGGGGCAACCTATAATTCACCCCTCCACTTT
TRBJ2-7	TRBV18	once	-	CASSLNREEQYF	TGTGCCAGCTCACTAAATCGGGAAGAGCAGTACTTC
TRBJ2-3	TRBV14	-	-	CASSRGLGNSQNTQYF	TGTGCCAGCAGTCGAGGACTGGGCAACAGTCAAAATACGCAGTATTTT
TRBJ2-4	TRBV21-1	once	-	CASSKAVAGGSDKNIQYF	-
TRBJ1-6	TRBV5-6	-	TRBD1	CASSFRDRGNSPLHF	TGTGCCAGCAGCTTTCGGGACAGGGGGAATTCACCCCTCCACTTT
TRBJ2-5	TRBV19	once	-	CASSPSGTHQETQYF	TGTGCCAGTAGTCCGAGCGGGACACATCAAGAGACCCAGTACTTC
TRBJ1-6	TRBV6-2/TRBV6-3	-	TRBD1	CASSYRLDRFSLHF	TGTGCCAGCAGTTACCGTTTGGACAGGTTTTCCCTCCACTTT
TRBJ2-3	TRBV19	once	TRBD2	CASSHLAGGADTQYF	TGTGCCAGTAGCCATCTAGCGGGGGGGGCAGATACGCAGTATTTT
TRBJ1-1	TRBV15	-	-	CATSRHGNTEAFF	TGTGCCACCAGCAGGCACGGGAACACTGAAGCTTTCTTT
TRBJ1-1	TRBV19	-	-	CASSTQGSTEAFF	TGTGCCAGTAGTACACAGGGTTCCACTGAAGCTTTCTTT
TRBJ1-2	TRBV7-2	-	TRBD1	CASSLTGQPTGGYTF	TGTGCCAGCAGCTTAACGGGACAGCCTACTGGGGGCTACACCTTC
TRBJ1-5	TRBV19	once	TRBD1	CASRGQAGQPQHF	TGTGCCAGTAGAGGACAGGCTGGTCAGCCCCAGCATTTT
TRBJ1-2	TRBV14	-	-	CASSQDSGYTF	TGTGCCAGCAGCCAAGATAGTGGCTACACCTTC